This T cell receptor (beta chain) was documented in a study of blood T cell repertoires in COVID-19. Study information: The cDNA or gDNA used as material had been derived from T cells, B-cell-depleted T cells, or PBMCs.

Assay: immunoSEQ multiplex PCR; the TCRdb copy retains only in-frame clones and omits some. The sample records roughly 150,000 clones, approximately 92% being singletons. The V gene's germline CDR1 is ENHRY and CDR2 SYGVKD. This CDR3 has 17 residues. The ends were cut back, 7 bases at V and 0 bases at J, with 21 bases in the middle. The sequencing input was peripheral blood. The receptor was isolated from a woman between 55 and 75 years old with active COVID-19. The gene calls are TRBV10-3 and TRBJ1-1; perhaps TRBD1 as D (6 bases). CDR3 sequence: CAIKVTGTSEMNTEAFF. CDR3 nucleotides: TGTGCCATCAAGGTAACGGGGACATCAGAAATGAACACTGAAGCTTTCTTT.